This T cell receptor (beta chain) was sequenced for a study of blood T cell repertoires in COVID-19 (dated by TCRdb to about 2020). For context, the study as a whole: Collaborator samples came from the United States, Italy and Spain and covered acute and convalescent phases of COVID-19. The prospective study material was composed of cDNA or gDNA derived from T cells, B-cell-depleted T cells, or PBMCs. Subjects who had been exposed to COVID-19, were actively infected with it, or had recovered from it provided the deeply sampled blood TCRbeta repertoires that made up the dataset. A freely available public database, intended as a resource for researchers studying the immune response to SARS-CoV-2, is where the repertoires were released. The samples were drawn from the first 160 participants of the ongoing ImmuneRACE study and from 1,200 or so subjects provided by 6 global collaborators. A de-identified subject ID, COVID-19 status, age in years and sex were almost always included in the sample metadata. Where HLA class I and class II types were available, the types were taken from metadata supplied by the sample provider, not from assay-based typing.

What the authors observed across the whole study: The amount of clinical and demographic metadata varied by source and participant and was provided uncurated.

Reading the germline V gene (reference sequence) gives CDR1 LNHDA and CDR2 SQIVND. V is pruned by 6 bases and J by 3 bases, leaving 11 bases of the junction without a gene match. The CDR3 covers 15 residues, taking in both the cysteine and the phenylalanine. CDR3 DNA only is kept here, 45 bases in frame from base 1. To note about this clone: Its antigen remains undetermined. Base qualities are missing; no much larger clone stands one base away.

The immunoSEQ Assay, a bias-controlled multiplex PCR, was used to amplify TCRbeta CDR3 regions from genomic DNA. The published analysis was carried out like this. Nucleated cell counts per sample were estimated from amplification of reference gene primers within the assay. To quantify the absolute abundance of each unique TCRbeta CDR3 rearrangement, sequence reads were collapsed and filtered. Productive Simpson clonality was computed per sample as the square root of Simpson's diversity index over productive rearrangements. TCRdb limited this immuneACCESS table to in-frame rearrangements with V and J called. A share of clones is missing; checked studies link under half to unresolved V genes, and the rest is unexplained. V and J calls and clone size follow that table, whereas D and trimming were derived from the DNA. This sample lists a few hundred thousand clones; roughly 86% were detected once. Jointly, the top ten make up more than 8.5% of the sample.

In the prospective study, participants were roughly 18 to 90 years old, resided in fewer than 25 geographic areas of the United States, and were enrolled through a virtual design. In the prospective study, participants were assigned to cohorts based on the clinical history participants reported in a screening survey and a study questionnaire. ImmuneRACE Cohort 3 recovered participants were defined by two consecutive negative NP/OP PCR tests, healthcare professional clearance, or symptom resolution. In the prospective study, whole blood, serum and a nasopharyngeal or oropharyngeal swab were collected from each participant by mobile phlebotomists. Over a roughly 2-month period, participants in the prospective study had the option of providing additional blood draws and questionnaires. Before DNA extraction, prospective study blood samples were shipped either frozen or at room temperature.

The source of this sequence is a woman younger than 30 who had recovered from COVID-19. Here the chain combines TRBV19 and TRBJ2-7, with TRBD2 matching 7 junction bases. Source material: PBMCs or T cells enriched from blood (not recorded which). The base sequence is TGTGCCAGTAGCCTACTTAGCGGGCACCTCTACGAGCAGTACTTC. It translates to CASSLLSGHLYEQYF.